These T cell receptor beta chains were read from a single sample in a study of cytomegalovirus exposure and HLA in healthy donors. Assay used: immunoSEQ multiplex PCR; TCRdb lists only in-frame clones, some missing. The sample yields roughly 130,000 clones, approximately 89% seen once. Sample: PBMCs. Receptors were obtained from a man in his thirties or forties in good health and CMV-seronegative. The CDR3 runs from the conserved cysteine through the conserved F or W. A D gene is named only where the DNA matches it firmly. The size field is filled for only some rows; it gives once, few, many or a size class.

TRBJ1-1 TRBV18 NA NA CASSPTGGNTEAFF TGTGCCAGCTCACCCACCGGGGGGAACACTGAAGCTTTCTTT
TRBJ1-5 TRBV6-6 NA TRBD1 CASSYSDRVGNQPQHF TGTGCCAGCAGTTACTCGGACAGGGTAGGCAATCAGCCCCAGCATTTT
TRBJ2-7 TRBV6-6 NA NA CASSYGQGSYEQYF TGTGCCAGCAGTTACGGCCAGGGTTCCTACGAGCAGTACTTC
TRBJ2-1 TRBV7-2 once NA CASSWGGGEQFF TGTGCCAGCAGCTGGGGCGGCGGTGAGCAGTTCTTC
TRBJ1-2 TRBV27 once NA CASSATVNYGYTF TGTGCCAGCAGTGCGACAGTTAACTATGGCTACACCTTC
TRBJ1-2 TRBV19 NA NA CASSLQLRAYGYTF TGTGCCAGTAGCCTACAGCTACGCGCCTATGGCTACACCTTC
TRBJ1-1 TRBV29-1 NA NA CSVGRGPPEAFF TGCAGCGTTGGGCGGGGGCCTCCTGAAGCTTTCTTT
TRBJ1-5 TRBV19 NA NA CASSILRVFGNQPQHF TGTGCCAGTAGTATCTTACGGGTTTTCGGCAATCAGCCCCAGCATTTT
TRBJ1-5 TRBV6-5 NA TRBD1 CASSRGTGGNQPQHF TGTGCCAGCAGTAGAGGGACAGGGGGCAATCAGCCCCAGCATTTT
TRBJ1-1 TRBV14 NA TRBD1 CASSHRQGNEAFF TGTGCCAGCAGCCACAGACAGGGGAATGAAGCTTTCTTT
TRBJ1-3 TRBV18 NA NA CASSPGVSGNTIYF TGTGCCAGCTCACCAGGAGTCTCTGGAAACACCATATATTTT
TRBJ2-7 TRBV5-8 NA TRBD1 CASSFQGVNEQYF TGTGCCAGCAGCTTTCAGGGGGTTAACGAGCAGTACTTC
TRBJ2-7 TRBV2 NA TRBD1 CASRPGQGNEQYF TGTGCCAGCAGGCCGGGACAGGGAAACGAGCAGTACTTC
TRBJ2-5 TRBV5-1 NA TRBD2 CASSPGLAGPRETQYF TGCGCCAGCAGCCCGGGACTAGCGGGGCCGAGGGAGACCCAGTACTTC
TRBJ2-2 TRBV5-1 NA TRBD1 CASSLWDRVTGELFF TGCGCCAGCAGCTTGTGGGACAGGGTCACCGGGGAGCTGTTTTTT
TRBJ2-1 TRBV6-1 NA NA CASSPTGTEQFF TGTGCCAGCAGTCCCACAGGGACAGAGCAGTTCTTC
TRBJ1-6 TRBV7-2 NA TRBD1 CASSPSPGGGRHF TGTGCCAGCAGCCCGTCCCCAGGGGGTGGCCGCCACTTT
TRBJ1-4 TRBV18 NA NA CASSPQGSNEKLFF TGTGCCAGCTCACCCCAGGGGAGTAATGAAAAACTGTTTTTT
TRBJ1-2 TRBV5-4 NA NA CASSLSARGNYGYTF TGTGCCAGCAGCCTCTCAGCCCGGGGGAACTATGGCTACACCTTC
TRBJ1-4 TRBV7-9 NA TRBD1 CASSLGQGEQVMFF TGTGCCAGCAGCCTGGGACAGGGAGAACAAGTAATGTTTTTT
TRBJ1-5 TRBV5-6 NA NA CASSAAAAGPQHF TGTGCCAGCAGCGCCGCTGCGGCCGGGCCCCAGCATTTT
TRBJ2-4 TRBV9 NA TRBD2 CASSALAGGFLAKNIQYF TGTGCCAGCAGCGCCCTAGCGGGGGGTTTTCTAGCCAAAAACATTCAGTACTTC
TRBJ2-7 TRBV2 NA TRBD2 CASIPLGTSGGVYEQYF TGTGCCAGCATCCCTTTAGGGACTAGCGGGGGGGTCTACGAGCAGTACTTC
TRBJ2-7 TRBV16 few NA CASSQSTAEQYF TGTGCCAGCAGCCAATCGACTGCCGAGCAGTACTTC
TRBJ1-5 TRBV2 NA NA CASRPQGGQPQHF TGTGCCAGCAGACCTCAGGGAGGGCAGCCCCAGCATTTT
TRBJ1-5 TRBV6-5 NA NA CASSYRGGSNQPQHF TGTGCCAGCAGTTACAGGGGAGGGAGCAATCAGCCCCAGCATTTT
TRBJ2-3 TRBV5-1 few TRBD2 CASSLLGLAGGSTDTQYF TGCGCCAGCAGCTTGTTGGGACTAGCGGGGGGTAGCACAGATACGCAGTATTTT
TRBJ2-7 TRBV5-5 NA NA CASSRRAVYEQYF TGTGCCAGCAGCAGGCGGGCGGTCTACGAGCAGTACTTC
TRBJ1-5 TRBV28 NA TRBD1 CASSRGDRGRGQPQHF TGTGCCAGCAGTCGAGGGGACAGGGGGCGCGGTCAGCCCCAGCATTTT
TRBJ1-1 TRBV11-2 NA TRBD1 CASSLTTRDSNTEAFF TGTGCCAGCAGCTTAACTACTCGGGACAGTAACACTGAAGCTTTCTTT
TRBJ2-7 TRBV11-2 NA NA CASGSGFEQYF TGTGCAAGTGGGAGTGGGTTCGAGCAGTACTTC
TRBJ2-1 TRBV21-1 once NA CASASHSNEQFF TGTGCCAGCGCATCTCACAGTAATGAGCAGTTCTTC
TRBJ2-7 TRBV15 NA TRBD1 CATSRDAGTGSYEQYF TGTGCCACCAGCAGAGACGCCGGGACAGGATCCTACGAGCAGTACTTC
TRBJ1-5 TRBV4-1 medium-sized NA CASSRTQGRYSNQPQHF TGCGCCAGCAGCCGGACACAGGGACGATATAGCAATCAGCCCCAGCATTTT
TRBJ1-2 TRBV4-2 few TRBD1 CASSRGQGDYYGYTF TGTGCCAGCAGCCGGGGACAGGGGGATTACTATGGCTACACCTTC
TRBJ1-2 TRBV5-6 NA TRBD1 CASSSGQGARGYTF TGTGCCAGCAGCTCAGGACAGGGGGCTCGAGGCTACACCTTC
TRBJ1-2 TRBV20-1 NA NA CSASEGYGYTF TGCAGTGCTTCGGAGGGCTATGGCTACACCTTC
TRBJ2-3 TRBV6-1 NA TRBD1 CASSDAQGLYTDTQYF TGTGCCAGCAGTGATGCACAGGGGCTTTACACAGATACGCAGTATTTT
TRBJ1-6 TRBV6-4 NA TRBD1 CASSDRGRGSPLHF TGTGCCAGCAGTGACAGGGGGCGAGGTTCACCCCTCCACTTT
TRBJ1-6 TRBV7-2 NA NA CASTFFYNSPLHF TGTGCCAGCACTTTCTTCTATAATTCACCCCTCCACTTT
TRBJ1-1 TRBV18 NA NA CASSPPGREAEAFF TGTGCCAGCTCACCACCGGGCAGGGAAGCTGAAGCTTTCTTT
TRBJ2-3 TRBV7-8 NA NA CASRRDRGYTDTQYF TGTGCCAGCAGAAGGGATAGGGGCTACACAGATACGCAGTATTTT
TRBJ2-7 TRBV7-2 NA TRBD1 CASSLGWDRGYYEQYF TGTGCCAGCAGCTTAGGATGGGACAGGGGTTATTACGAGCAGTACTTC
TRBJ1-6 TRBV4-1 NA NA CASSQDPGQSSYNSPLHF TGCGCCAGCAGCCAAGATCCAGGACAGAGCTCCTATAATTCACCCCTCCACTTT
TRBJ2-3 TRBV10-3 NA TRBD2 CAISESTSGGRTQYF TGTGCCATCAGTGAGTCGACTAGCGGGGGTCGAACGCAGTATTTT
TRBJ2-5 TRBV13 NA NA CASSLGQVAEETQYF TGTGCCAGCAGCTTAGGCCAGGTGGCCGAAGAGACCCAGTACTTC
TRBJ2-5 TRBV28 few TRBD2 CASSLVASGDVTQYF TGTGCCAGCAGTTTAGTTGCTAGCGGGGACGTGACCCAGTACTTC
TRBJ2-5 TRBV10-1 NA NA CASSEAGGTQYF TGCGCCAGCAGTGAAGCAGGTGGGACCCAGTACTTC
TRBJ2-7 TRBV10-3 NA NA CAISPGDSYEQYF TGTGCCATCAGTCCGGGGGACTCCTACGAGCAGTACTTC
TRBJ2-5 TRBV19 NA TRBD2 CASSIDGEGPQETQYF TGTGCCAGTAGTATAGATGGGGAGGGTCCCCAAGAGACCCAGTACTTC
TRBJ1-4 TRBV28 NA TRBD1 CASSPRWVTGRKLFF TGTGCCAGCAGTCCCCGTTGGGTGACAGGGCGGAAACTGTTTTTT
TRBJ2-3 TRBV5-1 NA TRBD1 CASWVGTGSTDTQYF TGCGCCAGCTGGGTAGGGACAGGTAGCACAGATACGCAGTATTTT
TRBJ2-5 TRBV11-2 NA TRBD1 CASSGARDRGIRETQYF TGTGCCAGCAGCGGAGCCCGGGACAGGGGGATCCGAGAGACCCAGTACTTC
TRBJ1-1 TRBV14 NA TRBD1 CASSPRQGLNTEAFF TGTGCCAGCAGTCCTAGACAGGGATTGAACACTGAAGCTTTCTTT
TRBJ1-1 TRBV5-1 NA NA CASSLVAGADTEAFF TGCGCCAGCAGCTTGGTGGCAGGGGCGGACACTGAAGCTTTCTTT